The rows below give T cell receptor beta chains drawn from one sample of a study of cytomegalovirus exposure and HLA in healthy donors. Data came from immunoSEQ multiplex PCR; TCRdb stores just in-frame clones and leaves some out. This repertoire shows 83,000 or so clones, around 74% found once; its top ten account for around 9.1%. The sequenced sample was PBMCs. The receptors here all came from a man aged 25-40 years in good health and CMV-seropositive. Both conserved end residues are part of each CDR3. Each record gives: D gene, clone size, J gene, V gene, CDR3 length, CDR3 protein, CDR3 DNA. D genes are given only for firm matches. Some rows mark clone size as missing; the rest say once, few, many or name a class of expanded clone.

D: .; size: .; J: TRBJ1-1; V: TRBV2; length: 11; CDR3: CASTGRASPFF; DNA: TGTGCCAGCACCGGCAGAGCGTCACCTTTCTTT
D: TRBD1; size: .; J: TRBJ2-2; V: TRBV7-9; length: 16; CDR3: CASSLVTTGGPGELFF; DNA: TGTGCCAGCAGCTTAGTCACGACAGGGGGCCCCGGGGAGCTGTTTTTT
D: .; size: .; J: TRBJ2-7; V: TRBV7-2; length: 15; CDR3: CASSSDRDTIYEQYF; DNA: TGTGCCAGCAGCTCCGACCGGGACACTATCTACGAGCAGTACTTC
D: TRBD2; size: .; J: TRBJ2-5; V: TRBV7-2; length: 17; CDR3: CASSLLILAGGQETQYF; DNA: TGTGCCAGCAGCTTATTAATCCTAGCGGGGGGTCAAGAGACCCAGTACTTC
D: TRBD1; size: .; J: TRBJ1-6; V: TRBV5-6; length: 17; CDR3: CASSWGTGPNINSPLHF; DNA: TGTGCCAGCAGCTGGGGGACAGGGCCGAACATTAATTCACCCCTCCACTTT
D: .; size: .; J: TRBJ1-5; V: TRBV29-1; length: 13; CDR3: CSVAGDSNQPQHF; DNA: TGCAGCGTTGCAGGGGATAGCAATCAGCCCCAGCATTTT
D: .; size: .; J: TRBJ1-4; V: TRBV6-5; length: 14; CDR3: CASSSRDIPEKLFF; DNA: TGTGCCAGCAGTTCCCGGGACATCCCTGAAAAACTGTTTTTT
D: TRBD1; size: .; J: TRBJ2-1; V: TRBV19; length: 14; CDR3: CASSTPGQLNEQFF; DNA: TGTGCCAGTAGTACTCCGGGACAGCTCAATGAGCAGTTCTTC
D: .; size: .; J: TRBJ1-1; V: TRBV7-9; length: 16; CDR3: CASSFGDVRKNTEAFF; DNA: TGTGCCAGCAGCTTTGGAGATGTTCGTAAGAACACTGAAGCTTTCTTT
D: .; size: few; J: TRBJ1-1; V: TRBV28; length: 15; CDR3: CASSHPREADTEAFF; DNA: TGTGCCAGCAGTCATCCTCGGGAGGCGGACACTGAAGCTTTCTTT
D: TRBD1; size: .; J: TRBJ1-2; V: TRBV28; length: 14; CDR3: CASSSGQGSYGYTF; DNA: TGTGCCAGCAGTTCGGGACAGGGCAGCTATGGCTACACCTTC
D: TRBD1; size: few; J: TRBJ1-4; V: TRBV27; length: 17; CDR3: CASKQGTHRTTNEKLFF; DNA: TGTGCCAGCAAACAGGGGACCCACCGAACAACTAATGAAAAACTGTTTTTT
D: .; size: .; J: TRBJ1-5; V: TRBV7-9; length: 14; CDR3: CASSLQGFNQPQHF; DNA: TGTGCCAGCAGCTTACAGGGCTTCAATCAGCCCCAGCATTTT
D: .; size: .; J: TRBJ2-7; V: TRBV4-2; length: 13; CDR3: CASSQSSSYEQYF; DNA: TGTGCCAGCAGCCAATCGAGCTCCTACGAGCAGTACTTC
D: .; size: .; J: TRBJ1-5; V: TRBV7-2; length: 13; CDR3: CASSSGSNQPQHF; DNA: TGTGCCAGCAGCAGCGGTAGCAATCAGCCCCAGCATTTT
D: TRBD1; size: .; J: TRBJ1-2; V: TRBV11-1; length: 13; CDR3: CASARDRVYGYTF; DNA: TGTGCCAGTGCGCGGGACAGGGTTTATGGCTACACCTTC
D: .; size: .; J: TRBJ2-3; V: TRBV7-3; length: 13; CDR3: CASSSSPGDTQYF; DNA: TGTGCCAGCAGCTCCTCGCCCGGAGATACGCAGTATTTT